What follows describes a single TCR beta chain. What it binds is not known. DNA at around 210 ng, 25,000 to 35,000 T cell genomes, went into sorted-subset replicate PCRs. Authors' processing steps: As immunoSEQ supplied junction-only sequences (without quality scores), filtering differed. Using immunoSEQ multiplex PCR, the repertoire was profiled, and TCRdb retains in-frame clones only, with some absent. Clonal size and the V and J genes are those of that table, whereas D and trimming came from the DNA. Counted here are 2 million to 2.5 million clones, 93% occurring once; the ten biggest clones make up 0.36%. Germline V gives CDR1 SGHRS, CDR2 YFSETQ. The germline V and J ends were trimmed by 4 bases and 4 bases, with 14 bases remaining between them. CDR3 length equals 14 residues. This entry is derived from a study of shared clonotypes between healthy human individuals. General observations from the study: Naive CD4 clonotypes were shared across several donors at about 5.3%.

The material sequenced was naive CD4+ T cells from PBMCs. As for subset: CD45RA+ positively selected. This TCR was sampled from a man aged 18 to 30 in good health. Some clones in this sample may be carry-over from other donors' samples. The rearrangement uses TRBV5-1 and TRBJ2-5, with D possibly matching TRBD2 (6 bases). CDR3 protein: CASSPGLNGETQYF. The CDR3 DNA sequence: TGCGCCAGCAGCCCGGGACTGAACGGAGAGACCCAGTACTTC.